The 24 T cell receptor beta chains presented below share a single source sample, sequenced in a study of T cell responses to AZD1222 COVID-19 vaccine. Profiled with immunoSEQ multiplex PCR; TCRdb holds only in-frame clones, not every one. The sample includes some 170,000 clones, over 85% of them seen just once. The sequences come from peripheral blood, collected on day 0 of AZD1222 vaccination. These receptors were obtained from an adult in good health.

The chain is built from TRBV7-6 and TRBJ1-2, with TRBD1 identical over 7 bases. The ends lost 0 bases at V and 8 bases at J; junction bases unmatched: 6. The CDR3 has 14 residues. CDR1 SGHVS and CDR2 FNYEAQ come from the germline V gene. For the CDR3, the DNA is TGTGCCAGCAGCTTAGCGCAGGGGGGGAGAGGCTACACCTTC. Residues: CASSLAQGGRGYTF.

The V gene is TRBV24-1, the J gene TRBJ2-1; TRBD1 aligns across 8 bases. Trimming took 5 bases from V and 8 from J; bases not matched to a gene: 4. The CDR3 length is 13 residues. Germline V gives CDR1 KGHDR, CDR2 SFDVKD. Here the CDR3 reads CATSGRTGYEQFF. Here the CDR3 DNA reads TGTGCCACCAGTGGACGGACAGGGTATGAGCAGTTCTTC.

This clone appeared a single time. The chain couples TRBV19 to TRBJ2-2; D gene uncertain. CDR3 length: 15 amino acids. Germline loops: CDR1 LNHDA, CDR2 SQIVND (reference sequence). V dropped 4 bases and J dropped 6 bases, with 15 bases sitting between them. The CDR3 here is CASSRAQGWAGELFF. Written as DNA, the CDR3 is TGTGCCAGTAGTAGGGCCCAAGGTTGGGCCGGGGAGCTGTTTTTT.

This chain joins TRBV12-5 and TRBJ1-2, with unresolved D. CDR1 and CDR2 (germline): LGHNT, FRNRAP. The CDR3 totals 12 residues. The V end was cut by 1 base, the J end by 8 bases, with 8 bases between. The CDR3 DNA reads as TGTGCTAGTGGTTTGGATCTTTCGGGCTACACCTTC. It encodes CASGLDLSGYTF.

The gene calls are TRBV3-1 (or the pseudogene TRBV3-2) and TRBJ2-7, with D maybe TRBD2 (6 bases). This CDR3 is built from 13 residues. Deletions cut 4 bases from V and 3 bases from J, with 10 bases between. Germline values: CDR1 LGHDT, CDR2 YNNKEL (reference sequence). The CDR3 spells CASSPPGVYEQYF. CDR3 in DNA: TGTGCCAGCAGCCCTCCGGGGGTCTACGAGCAGTACTTC.

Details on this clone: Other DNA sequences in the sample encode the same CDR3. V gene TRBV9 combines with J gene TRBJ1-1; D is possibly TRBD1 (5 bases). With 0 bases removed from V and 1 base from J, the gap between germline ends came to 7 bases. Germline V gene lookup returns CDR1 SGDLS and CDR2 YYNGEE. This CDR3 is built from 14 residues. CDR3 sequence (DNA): TGTGCCAGCAGCGTAGCGGGGGGGAACACTGAAGCTTTCTTT. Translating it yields CASSVAGGNTEAFF.

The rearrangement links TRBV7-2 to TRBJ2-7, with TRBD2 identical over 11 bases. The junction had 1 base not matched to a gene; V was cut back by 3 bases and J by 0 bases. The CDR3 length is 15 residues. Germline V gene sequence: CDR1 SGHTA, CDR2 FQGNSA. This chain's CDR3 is CASSFTSGSSYEQYF. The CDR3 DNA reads TGTGCCAGCAGCTTCACTAGCGGGAGCTCCTACGAGCAGTACTTC. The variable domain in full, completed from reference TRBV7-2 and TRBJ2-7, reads GAGVSQSPSNKVTEKGKDVELRCDPISGHTALYWYRQSLGQGLEFLIYFQGNSAPDKSGLPSDRFSAERTGGSVSTLTIQRTQQEDSAVYLCASSFTSGSSYEQYFGPGTRLTVT.

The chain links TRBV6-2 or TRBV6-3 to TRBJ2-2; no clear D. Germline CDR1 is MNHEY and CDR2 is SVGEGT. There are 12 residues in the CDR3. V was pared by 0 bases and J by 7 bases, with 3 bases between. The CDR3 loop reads CASSYSNGELFF. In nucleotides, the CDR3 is TGTGCCAGCAGTTACTCAAACGGGGAGCTGTTTTTT.

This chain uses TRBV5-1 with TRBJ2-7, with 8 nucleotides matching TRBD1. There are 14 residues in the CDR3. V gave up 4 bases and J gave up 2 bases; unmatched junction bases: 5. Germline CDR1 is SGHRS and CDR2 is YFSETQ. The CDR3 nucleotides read TGCGCCAGCAGCCCCGAACAGGGGGCCTACGAGCAGTACTTC. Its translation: CASSPEQGAYEQYF.

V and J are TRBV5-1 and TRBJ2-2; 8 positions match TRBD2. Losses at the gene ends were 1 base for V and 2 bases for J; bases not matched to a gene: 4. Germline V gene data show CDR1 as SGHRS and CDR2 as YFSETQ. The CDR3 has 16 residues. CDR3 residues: CASSLYRTSNTGELFF. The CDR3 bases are TGCGCCAGCAGCTTGTACAGGACTAGCAACACCGGGGAGCTGTTTTTT.

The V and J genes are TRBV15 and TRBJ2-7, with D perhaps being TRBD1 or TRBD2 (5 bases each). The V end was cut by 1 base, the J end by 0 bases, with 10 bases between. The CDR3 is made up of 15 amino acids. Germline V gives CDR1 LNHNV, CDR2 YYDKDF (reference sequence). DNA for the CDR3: TGTGCCACCAGCAGAGCCCGGGACGGCTCCTACGAGCAGTACTTC. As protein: CATSRARDGSYEQYF.

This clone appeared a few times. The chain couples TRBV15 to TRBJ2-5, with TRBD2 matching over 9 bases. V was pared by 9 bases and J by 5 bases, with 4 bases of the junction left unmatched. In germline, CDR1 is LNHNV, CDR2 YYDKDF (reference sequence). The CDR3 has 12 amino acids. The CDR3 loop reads CATRRGGETQYF. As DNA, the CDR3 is TGTGCCACGAGGCGGGGGGGTGAGACCCAGTACTTC.

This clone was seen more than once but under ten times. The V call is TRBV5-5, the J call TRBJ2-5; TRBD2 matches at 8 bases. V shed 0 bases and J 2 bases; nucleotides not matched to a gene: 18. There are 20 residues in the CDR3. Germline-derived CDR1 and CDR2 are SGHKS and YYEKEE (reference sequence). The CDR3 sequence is CASSLAPGYLAGGFQETQYF. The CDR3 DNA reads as TGTGCCAGCAGCTTGGCCCCAGGGTATTTGGCGGGAGGTTTTCAAGAGACCCAGTACTTC.

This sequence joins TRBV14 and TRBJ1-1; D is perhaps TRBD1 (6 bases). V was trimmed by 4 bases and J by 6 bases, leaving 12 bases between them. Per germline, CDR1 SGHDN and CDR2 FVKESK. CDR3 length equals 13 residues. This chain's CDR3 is CASSPQGRPEAFF. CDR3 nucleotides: TGTGCCAGCAGCCCCCAGGGGAGACCTGAAGCTTTCTTT.

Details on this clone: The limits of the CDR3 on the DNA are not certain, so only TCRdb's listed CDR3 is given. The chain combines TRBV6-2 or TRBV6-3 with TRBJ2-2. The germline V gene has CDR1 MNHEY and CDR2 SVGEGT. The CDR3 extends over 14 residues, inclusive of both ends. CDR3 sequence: CASSSSDGTGELFF.

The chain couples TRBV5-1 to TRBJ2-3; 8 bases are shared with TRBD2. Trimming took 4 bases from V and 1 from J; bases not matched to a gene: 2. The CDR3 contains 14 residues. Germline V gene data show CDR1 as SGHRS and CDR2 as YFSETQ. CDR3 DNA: TGCGCCAGCAGCCTGACTAGCGGCACAGATACGCAGTATTTT. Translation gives CASSLTSGTDTQYF.

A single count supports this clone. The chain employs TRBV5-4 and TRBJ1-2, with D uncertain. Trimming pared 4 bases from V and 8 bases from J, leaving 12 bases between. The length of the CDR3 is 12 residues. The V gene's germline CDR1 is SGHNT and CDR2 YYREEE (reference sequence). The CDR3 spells CASSIDGVGYTF. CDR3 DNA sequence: TGTGCCAGCAGCATTGATGGGGTCGGCTACACCTTC.

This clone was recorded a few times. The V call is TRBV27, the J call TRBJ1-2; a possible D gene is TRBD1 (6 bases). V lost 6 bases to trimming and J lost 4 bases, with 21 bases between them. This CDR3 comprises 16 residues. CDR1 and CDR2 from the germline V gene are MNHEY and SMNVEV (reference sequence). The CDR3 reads CASRRQPGGGFYGYTF. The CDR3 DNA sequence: TGTGCCAGCAGACGACAGCCTGGGGGCGGATTCTATGGCTACACCTTC.

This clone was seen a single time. This CDR3 is CASSHRVYGYTF. As DNA, the CDR3 is TGCGCCAGCAGCCACAGGGTCTATGGCTACACCTTC. The V call is TRBV4-1, the J call TRBJ1-2; D may be TRBD1 (5 bases). Germline lookup yields CDR1 MGHRA and CDR2 YSYEKL. V was shortened by 3 bases and J by 4 bases, with 6 bases between the two germline ends. The CDR3 is 12 residues long.

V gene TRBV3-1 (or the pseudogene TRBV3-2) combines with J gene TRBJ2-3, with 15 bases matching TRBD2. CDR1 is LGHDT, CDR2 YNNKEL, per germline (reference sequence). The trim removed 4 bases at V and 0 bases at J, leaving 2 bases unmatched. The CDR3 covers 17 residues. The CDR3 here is CASSRGLAGGSTDTQYF. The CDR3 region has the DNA TGTGCCAGCAGCCGAGGACTAGCGGGAGGGAGCACAGATACGCAGTATTTT.

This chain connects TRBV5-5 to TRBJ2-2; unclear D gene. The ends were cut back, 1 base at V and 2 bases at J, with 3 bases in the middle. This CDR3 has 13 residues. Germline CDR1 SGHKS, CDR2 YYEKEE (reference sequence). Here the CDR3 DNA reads TGTGCCAGCAGCTTGTTTAACACCGGGGAGCTGTTTTTT. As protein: CASSLFNTGELFF. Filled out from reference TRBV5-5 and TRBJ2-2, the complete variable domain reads DAGVTQSPTHLIKTRGQQVTLRCSPISGHKSVSWYQQVLGQGPQFIFQYYEKEERGRGNFPDRFSARQFPNYSSELNVNALLLGDSALYLCASSLFNTGELFFGEGSRLTVL.

CDR3: CATSDPRDRPYGYTF. DNA of the CDR3: TGTGCCACCAGTGATCCCCGGGACAGACCCTATGGCTACACCTTC. The V call is TRBV24-1, the J call TRBJ1-2; 7 positions match TRBD1. The V and J ends lost 3 bases and 4 bases, in that order; junction bases with no gene match: 7. This CDR3 region has 15 residues. Per the germline V gene, CDR1 is KGHDR and CDR2 is SFDVKD.

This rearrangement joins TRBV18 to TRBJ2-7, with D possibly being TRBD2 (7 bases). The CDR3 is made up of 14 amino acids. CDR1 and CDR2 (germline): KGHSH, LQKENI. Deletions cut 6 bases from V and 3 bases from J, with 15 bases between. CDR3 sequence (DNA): TGTGCCAGCTCTTGGGGGGGCGAGGGCTACGAGCAGTACTTC. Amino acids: CASSWGGEGYEQYF.

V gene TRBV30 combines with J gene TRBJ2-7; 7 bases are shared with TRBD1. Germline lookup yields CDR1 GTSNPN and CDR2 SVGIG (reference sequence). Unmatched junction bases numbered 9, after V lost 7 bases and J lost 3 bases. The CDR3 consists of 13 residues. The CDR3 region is CAYGQDSVYEQYF. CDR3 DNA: TGTGCCTACGGACAGGACTCGGTCTACGAGCAGTACTTC.